These 18 T cell receptor beta chains were sequenced from one sample in a study of breast tumors, draining lymph nodes, adjacent tissues. Samples came from axillary lymph nodes draining the breast cancer. TCRdb re-called the multiplex PCR reads with MiXCR, one entry per CDR3 protein. In the table there are tens of thousands of distinct CDR3 sequences, about 27% of which are singletons. Sequencing input: axillary lymph node tissue. The receptors here all came from a female donor with breast cancer. Some clones in this sample may be carry-over from other donors' samples.

This clonotype appeared many times. The chain has TRBV5-6 and TRBJ2-5, with D perhaps matching TRBD1 (6 bases). CDR3 length: 16 residues. V was shortened by 0 bases and J by 0 bases, with 12 bases between the two germline ends. Germline CDR1 is SGHDT and CDR2 is YYEEEE. For the CDR3, the DNA is TGTGCCAGCAGCTTGGCTCTCACAGGGTACCAAGAGACCCAGTACTTC. It yields the protein CASSLALTGYQETQYF.

This clonotype appeared many times. This sequence joins TRBV5-8 and TRBJ2-7, with D possibly TRBD1 on 5 matching bases. CDR3 length equals 14 residues. Deletions cut 5 bases from V and 4 bases from J, with 16 bases between. Germline V lookup: CDR1 SGHTS, CDR2 YDEGEE. CDR3: CASSSSLSGYEQYF. For the CDR3, the DNA is TGTGCCAGCAGTTCATCTTTGTCAGGGTACGAGCAGTACTTC.

Worth noting for this clonotype: Just one base apart from a much larger clone, this may be a read error. The chain recombines TRBV6-5 with TRBJ1-5; D is perhaps TRBD1 (5 bases). Germline V CDR1 and CDR2: MNHEY, SVGAGI. The CDR3 contains 11 residues. CDR3 sequence reads: CAGSHGGYQHF. CDR3 nucleotides: TGTGCCGGCAGTCACGGGGGGTACCAGCATTTT.

This clonotype was observed many times. This sequence joins TRBV20-1 and TRBJ2-1; TRBD2 matches at 16 bases. CDR3 length equals 15 residues. CDR1 is DFQATT and CDR2 is SNEGSKA in the germline V gene (reference sequence). J lost 6 bases, V lost 6 bases, and 5 bases had no gene match. CDR3 in DNA: TGCAGTGCCTCCGGGACTAGCGGGAGGGCCAATGAGCAGTTCTTC. It is translated as CSASGTSGRANEQFF.

This clonotype was seen only a few times. This could be a read error, since a much larger clone is one nucleotide away. The chain recombines TRBV6-1 with TRBJ2-5, with D maybe TRBD2 (6 bases). With 7 bases removed from V and 1 base from J, the gap between germline ends came to 22 bases. Germline loops: CDR1 MNHNS, CDR2 SASEGT. The CDR3 loop spans 17 amino acids. This chain's CDR3 is CASTQAGSLTLQETQYF. The CDR3 region has the DNA TGTGCCAGCACCCAGGCGGGGAGCCTTACCCTCCAAGAGACCCAGTACTTC.

Concerning this clonotype itself: Likely a read error: the CDR3 ends without its conserved phenylalanine or tryptophan. This rearrangement joins TRBV15 to TRBJ2-1; 8 bases map to TRBD2. Looked up from germline, CDR1 is LNHNV and CDR2 is YYDKDF (reference sequence). There are 17 residues in the CDR3. CDR3 region: CATARGVAGSSYNEQFC. The CDR3 DNA follows: TGTGCCACCGCTAGGGGGGTAGCGGGGAGCTCCTACAATGAACAGTTCTGC.

This chain connects TRBV5-8 to TRBJ1-1, with TRBD1 identical over 7 bases. V trimming: 2 bases; J trimming: 4 bases; junction bases outside the gene matches: 8. This CDR3 is built from 15 residues. Germline loops: CDR1 SGHTS, CDR2 YDEGEE. CDR3 DNA sequence: TGTGCCAGCAGCTTCTCCAGGGGGGTTCGCACTGAAGCTTTCTTT. Amino acids: CASSFSRGVRTEAFF.

The sample holds many counts of this clonotype. V and J are TRBV11-2 and TRBJ2-3, with 8 bases matching TRBD2. CDR1 is SGHAT and CDR2 is FQNNGV in the germline V gene. V shed 0 bases, J shed 4 bases, and the junction held 9 bases outside the gene matches. There are 17 residues in the CDR3. This chain's CDR3 is CASSLDLSGRGADTQYF. The CDR3 nucleotides are TGTGCCAGCAGCTTAGATCTAAGCGGGAGAGGAGCAGATACGCAGTATTTT.

This clonotype was seen repeatedly, ten times or more. The V gene is TRBV7-9, the J gene TRBJ2-5; TRBD1 or TRBD2 may be the D gene (6 bases each). There are 15 residues in the CDR3. Per germline, CDR1 SEHNR and CDR2 FQNEAQ (reference sequence). V lost 5 bases and J lost 5, with 18 bases in between. For the CDR3, the DNA is TGTGCCAGCAGCACCCACGCGGGACATATGGAGACCCAGTACTTC. Translation gives CASSTHAGHMETQYF.

This clonotype was observed many times. The genes are TRBV5-5 and TRBJ2-2; no clear D gene. This CDR3 is built from 13 residues. Germline CDR1 and CDR2: SGHKS and YYEKEE (reference sequence). V was cut by 0 bases and J by 4 bases, with 4 bases left in between. CDR3 loop: CASSLDSTGELFF. For the CDR3, the DNA is TGTGCCAGCAGCTTGGATAGCACCGGGGAGCTGTTTTTT. The variable domain in full, completed from reference TRBV5-5 and TRBJ2-2, reads DAGVTQSPTHLIKTRGQQVTLRCSPISGHKSVSWYQQVLGQGPQFIFQYYEKEERGRGNFPDRFSARQFPNYSSELNVNALLLGDSALYLCASSLDSTGELFFGEGSRLTVL.

The rearrangement links TRBV7-2 to TRBJ1-5; the match to TRBD1 covers 7 bases. Germline V gene sequence: CDR1 SGHTA, CDR2 FQGNSA. After removal of 4 bases from V and 2 bases from J, the junction contained 11 bases not matched to a gene. This CDR3 is built from 17 residues. This chain's CDR3 is CASSSEDRRGGNQPQHF. In DNA form, the CDR3 reads TGTGCCAGCAGCTCTGAGGACAGGCGGGGAGGCAATCAGCCCCAGCATTTT.

This clonotype appeared many times. The chain is built from TRBV30 and TRBJ2-3; 9 bases line up with TRBD1. Germline V gene sequence: CDR1 GTSNPN, CDR2 SVGIG (reference sequence). V gave up 2 bases and J gave up 7 bases; unmatched junction bases: 7. CDR3 length: 14 amino acids. The CDR3 bases are TGTGCCTGGAGTCGGGGACAGGGTGCGAATACGCAGTATTTT. Its protein product is CAWSRGQGANTQYF.

The chain joins TRBV10-3 to TRBJ2-7; 9 nucleotides line up with TRBD1. CDR3 length: 15 residues. V shed 0 bases, J shed 3 bases, and the junction held 3 bases outside the gene matches. Germline V gene lookup returns CDR1 ENHRY and CDR2 SYGVKD. DNA for the CDR3: TGTGCCATCAGTGAGTCCCGGGACAGGGTCTACGAGCAGTACTTC. This sequence encodes CAISESRDRVYEQYF.

This clonotype was detected a few times. The chain is built from TRBV2 and TRBJ1-1, with D perhaps matching TRBD1 (5 bases). CDR1 and CDR2 from the germline V gene are SNHLY and FYNNEI. The CDR3 is made up of 14 amino acids. V lost 6 bases to trimming and J lost 5 bases, with 16 bases between them. CDR3 amino acids: CASRLQVRGTEAFF. The CDR3 DNA reads as TGTGCCAGCAGGTTACAGGTCCGGGGGACTGAAGCTTTCTTT.

This clonotype showed up many times. The chain recombines TRBV5-8 with TRBJ2-1; 8 bases map to TRBD2. The CDR3 has 15 residues. With 1 base clipped from V and 5 bases from J, the junction kept 5 bases outside the gene matches. CDR1 is SGHTS and CDR2 is YDEGEE in the germline V gene. This CDR3 reads CASSLIGTRDNEQFF. In DNA, the CDR3 is TGTGCCAGCAGCTTGATCGGGACTAGAGACAATGAGCAGTTCTTC. The entire variable domain, with the rest obtained from reference TRBV5-8 and TRBJ2-1, is as follows: EAGVTQSPTHLIKTRGQQATLRCSPISGHTSVYWYQQALGLGLQFLLWYDEGEERNRGNFPPRFSGRQFPNYSSELNVNALELEDSALYLCASSLIGTRDNEQFFGPGTRLTVL.

This clonotype was seen many times. V usage is TRBV7-7 and J usage is TRBJ1-4, with 9 bases matching TRBD1. Trimming cost V 5 bases and J 8 bases; bases outside gene matches: 3. Germline loops: CDR1 SSHAT, CDR2 FNYEAQ (reference sequence). This CDR3 region has 13 residues. CDR3 sequence reads: CASSRTGDEKLFF. CDR3 DNA: TGTGCCAGCAGCCGGACAGGGGACGAAAAACTGTTTTTT.

Points on this clonotype: A read error may be the cause here, since a much bigger clone is one base away. The chain uses TRBV20-1 and TRBJ1-1; weak D call: TRBD1 (5 bases). The germline V and J ends were trimmed by 1 base and 9 bases, with 15 bases remaining between them. Germline V gene sequence: CDR1 DFQATT, CDR2 SNEGSKA (reference sequence). This CDR3 has 13 residues. DNA of the CDR3: TGCAGTGCTAGAGCGTCGGGAGGGGATAAAGCTTTCTTT. This gives the protein CSARASGGDKAFF.

This clonotype was counted ten times or more. The chain links TRBV29-1 to TRBJ1-3, with 9 bases lining up with TRBD1. Germline assignment: CDR1 SQVTM and CDR2 ANQGSEA. The CDR3 runs 13 residues. J was trimmed by 7 bases and V by 8 bases; bases with no gene match: 9. CDR3 sequence reads: CSFRDRVTNTIYF. CDR3 DNA: TGCAGCTTCCGGGACAGGGTTACTAACACCATATATTTT.